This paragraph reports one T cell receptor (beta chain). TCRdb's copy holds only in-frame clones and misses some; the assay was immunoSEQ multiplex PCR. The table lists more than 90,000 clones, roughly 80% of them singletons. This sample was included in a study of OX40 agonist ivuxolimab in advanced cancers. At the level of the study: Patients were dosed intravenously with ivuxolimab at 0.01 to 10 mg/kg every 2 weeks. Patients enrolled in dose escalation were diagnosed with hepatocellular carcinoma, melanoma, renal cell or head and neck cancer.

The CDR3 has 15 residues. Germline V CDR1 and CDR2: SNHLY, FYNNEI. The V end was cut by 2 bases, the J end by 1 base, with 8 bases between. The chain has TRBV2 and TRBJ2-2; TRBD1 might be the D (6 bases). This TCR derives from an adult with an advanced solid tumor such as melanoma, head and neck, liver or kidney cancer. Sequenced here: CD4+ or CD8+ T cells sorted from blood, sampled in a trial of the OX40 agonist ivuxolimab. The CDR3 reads CASSEIGGNTGELFF. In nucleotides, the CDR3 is TGTGCCAGCAGTGAAATAGGGGGGAACACCGGGGAGCTGTTTTTT.